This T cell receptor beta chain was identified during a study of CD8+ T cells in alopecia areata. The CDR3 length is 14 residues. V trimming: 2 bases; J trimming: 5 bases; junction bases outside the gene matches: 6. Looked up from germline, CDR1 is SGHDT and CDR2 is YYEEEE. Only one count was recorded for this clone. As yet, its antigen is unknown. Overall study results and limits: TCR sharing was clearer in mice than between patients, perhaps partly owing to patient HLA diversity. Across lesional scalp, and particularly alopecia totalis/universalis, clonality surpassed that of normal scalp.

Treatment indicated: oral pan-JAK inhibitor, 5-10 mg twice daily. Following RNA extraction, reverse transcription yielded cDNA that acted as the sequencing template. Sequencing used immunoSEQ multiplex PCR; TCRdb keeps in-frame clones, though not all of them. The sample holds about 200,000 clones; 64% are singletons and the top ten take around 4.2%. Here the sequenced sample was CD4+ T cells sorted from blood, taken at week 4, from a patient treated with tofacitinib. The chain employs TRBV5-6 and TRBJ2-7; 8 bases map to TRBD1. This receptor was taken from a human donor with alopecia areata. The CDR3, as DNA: TGTGCCAGCAGCTTTTTACAGGGGGGCCACGAGCAGTACTTC. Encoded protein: CASSFLQGGHEQYF.